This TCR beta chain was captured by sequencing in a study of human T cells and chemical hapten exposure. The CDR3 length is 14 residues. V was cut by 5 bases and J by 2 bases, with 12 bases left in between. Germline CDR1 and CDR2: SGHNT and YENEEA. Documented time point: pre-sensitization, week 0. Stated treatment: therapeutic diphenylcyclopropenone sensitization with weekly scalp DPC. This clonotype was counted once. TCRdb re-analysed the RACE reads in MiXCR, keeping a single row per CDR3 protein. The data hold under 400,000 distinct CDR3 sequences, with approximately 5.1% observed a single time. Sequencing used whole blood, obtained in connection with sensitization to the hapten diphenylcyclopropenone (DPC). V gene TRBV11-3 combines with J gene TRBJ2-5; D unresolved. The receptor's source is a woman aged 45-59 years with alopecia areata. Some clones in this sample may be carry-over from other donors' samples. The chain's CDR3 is CASSPRNSQETQYF. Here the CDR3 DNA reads TGTGCCAGCAGCCCCAGAAACAGTCAAGAGACCCAGTACTTC.